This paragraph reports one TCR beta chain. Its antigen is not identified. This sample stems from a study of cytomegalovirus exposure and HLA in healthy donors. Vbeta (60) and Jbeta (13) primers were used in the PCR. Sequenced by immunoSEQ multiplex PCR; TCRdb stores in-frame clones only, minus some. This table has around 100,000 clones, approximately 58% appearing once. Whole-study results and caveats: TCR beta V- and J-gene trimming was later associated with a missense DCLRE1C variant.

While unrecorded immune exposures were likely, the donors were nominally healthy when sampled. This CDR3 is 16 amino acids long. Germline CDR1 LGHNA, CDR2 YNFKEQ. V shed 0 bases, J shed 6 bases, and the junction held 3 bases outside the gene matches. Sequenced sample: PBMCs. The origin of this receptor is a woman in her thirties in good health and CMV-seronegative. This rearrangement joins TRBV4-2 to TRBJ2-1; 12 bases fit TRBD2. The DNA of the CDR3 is TGTGCCAGCAGCCAAGATCTAGCGGGAGGGCCCAATGAGCAGTTCTTC. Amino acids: CASSQDLAGGPNEQFF.